The 28 T cell receptor beta chains in this list originate from one sample, sequenced in a study of spatial heterogeneity in lung cancer. TCRdb re-analysed the 5' RACE reads in MiXCR, keeping a single row per CDR3 protein. The table has a few thousand distinct CDR3 sequences, over 25% seen once. Time point of the sample: sample taken at primary tumor resection. Unsorted whole RNA samples from tumor, nontumor lung or frozen PBMC were sequenced. Specimen: PBMCs, collected at surgery. The receptors stem from a male donor with early-stage non-small cell lung cancer.

Ten or more counts support this clonotype. The V gene is TRBV7-9, the J gene TRBJ2-3; 8 bases agree with TRBD1. Germline loops: CDR1 SEHNR, CDR2 FQNEAQ (reference sequence). CDR3 length: 14 amino acids. The V and J ends lost 5 bases and 3 bases, in that order; junction bases with no gene match: 4. The CDR3 coding sequence is TGTGCCAGCAGCGGACAGGGAATAACAGATACGCAGTATTTT. Translated, it gives CASSGQGITDTQYF.

This clonotype was counted once. This chain joins TRBV2 and TRBJ2-3; no firm D call. The CDR3 extends over 11 amino acids. Germline CDR1 and CDR2: SNHLY and FYNNEI. Trimming took off 4 bases at V and 5 bases at J, with 4 bases between the two ends. CDR3 nucleotides: TGTGCCAGCAGTGTAGGAGATACGCAGTATTTT. Translation: CASSVGDTQYF.

This clonotype was recorded once. The chain employs TRBV6-5 and TRBJ2-1; possibly TRBD2 for D (5 bases). CDR1 is MNHEY, CDR2 SVGAGI, per germline. The germline V and J ends were trimmed by 2 bases and 6 bases, with 11 bases remaining between them. This CDR3 region has 14 residues. The CDR3 sequence: CASSYGRAGNEQFF. The CDR3 DNA reads TGTGCCAGCAGTTACGGGCGGGCTGGCAATGAGCAGTTCTTC.

At least ten counts were recorded for this clonotype. The J gene is TRBJ2-3, the V gene TRBV10-3, with TRBD2 matching over 7 bases. CDR3 length: 15 amino acids. J was trimmed by 3 bases and V by 5 bases; bases with no gene match: 8. CDR1 is ENHRY, CDR2 SYGVKD, per germline. The CDR3 nucleotides are TGTGCCATCAGTTCGGCGGGAGTTGGGACAGATACGCAGTATTTT. Its translation is CAISSAGVGTDTQYF.

With regard to this clonotype: Given a much more abundant clone one base away, this may be a read error. This chain connects TRBV7-2 to TRBJ1-2, with 10 bases aligning to TRBD1. CDR3 length equals 20 residues. V was clipped by 5 bases and J by 12 bases; unmatched bases: 30. Germline V gives CDR1 SGHTA, CDR2 FQGNSA. As DNA, the CDR3 is TGTGCCAGCAGCCCCGAATTGACCCTCCGACAGGGGGCCCAAGGCTATGACCACACCTTC. This sequence encodes CASSPELTLRQGAQGYDHTF.

V gene TRBV7-9 combines with J gene TRBJ1-1, with 7 bases aligning to TRBD1. The V gene end was trimmed by 5 bases and the J gene end by 3 bases; junction bases not matched to a gene: 3. The CDR3 has 13 residues. CDR1 and CDR2 (germline): SEHNR, FQNEAQ (reference sequence). The CDR3, as DNA: TGTGCCAGCAGCCACGACAGGGACACTGAAGCTTTCTTT. Translating it yields CASSHDRDTEAFF.

The chain employs TRBV20-1 and TRBJ1-6; TRBD1 agrees at 7 bases. Trimming cost V 6 bases and J 0 bases; bases outside gene matches: 5. From germline, CDR1 is DFQATT and CDR2 SNEGSKA (reference sequence). The CDR3 extends over 15 amino acids. The CDR3 nucleotides read TGCAGTGCCCAGGGACAGAACTCCTATAATTCACCCCTCCACTTT. Amino acids: CSAQGQNSYNSPLHF.

In its sample, this clonotype ranks as medium-sized. CDR3 sequence (DNA): TGTGCCAGCAGTTTGGGGACAGGGGTCTCCTACGAGCAGTACTTC. It is translated as CASSLGTGVSYEQYF. The rearrangement links TRBV12-3 or TRBV12-4 to TRBJ2-7; 10 bases fit TRBD1. The CDR3 runs 15 residues. V was pared by 3 bases and J by 0 bases, with 2 bases of the junction left unmatched.

The table lists this clonotype with a few counts. The chain recombines TRBV4-3 with TRBJ2-2, with D unclear. Per germline, CDR1 LGHNA and CDR2 YSLEER. This CDR3 has 14 amino acids. The ends were cut back, 4 bases at V and 2 bases at J, with 8 bases in the middle. CDR3 in DNA: TGCGCCAGCAGCCTCCGCCCCAACACCGGGGAGCTGTTTTTT. This sequence encodes CASSLRPNTGELFF.

V gene TRBV7-8 combines with J gene TRBJ1-3; perhaps TRBD1 as D (5 bases). The CDR3 is 15 residues long. The germline V gene has CDR1 SGHVS and CDR2 FQNEAQ. V dropped 5 bases and J dropped 0 bases, with 11 bases sitting between them. The CDR3 nucleotides read TGTGCCAGCAGCCGATGGGGACTCTCTGGAAACACCATATATTTT. Its protein product is CASSRWGLSGNTIYF.

This chain links TRBV28 with TRBJ1-5; the D gene is possibly TRBD1 (6 bases). Trimming removed 7 bases at V and 4 bases at J, with 17 bases between. The CDR3 length is 15 residues. The germline V gene encodes CDR1 MDHEN and CDR2 SYDVKM. The CDR3 loop is CASKPQGRVNQPQHF. CDR3 nucleotide sequence: TGTGCCAGCAAACCTCAGGGGCGAGTTAATCAGCCCCAGCATTTT.

The chain employs TRBV9 and TRBJ2-2; D gene uncertain. Trimming cost V 0 bases and J 3 bases, with 6 bases left between them. This CDR3 contains 14 residues. CDR1 is SGDLS, CDR2 YYNGEE, per germline. The CDR3 sequence: CASSVAADTGELFF. The CDR3 region has the DNA TGTGCCAGCAGCGTAGCTGCAGACACCGGGGAGCTGTTTTTT. Based on the CDR3 plus reference TRBV9 and TRBJ2-2, the full variable domain is DSGVTQTPKHLITATGQRVTLRCSPRSGDLSVYWYQQSLDQGLQFLIQYYNGEERAKGNILERFSAQQFPDLHSELNLSSLELGDSALYFCASSVAADTGELFFGEGSRLTVL.

The chain joins TRBV7-2 to TRBJ2-7; maybe TRBD1 (6 bases). The V end lost 3 bases, the J end lost 9 bases, and 15 bases lay between the germline ends. The CDR3 has 13 residues. Germline V lookup: CDR1 SGHTA, CDR2 FQGNSA. The CDR3 region is CASSFDRPPVQYF. Written as DNA, the CDR3 is TGTGCCAGCAGCTTCGACAGGCCGCCCGTGCAGTACTTC.

The CDR3 loop reads CASSYSGRRTYEQYF. The CDR3 DNA sequence: TGTGCCAGCAGTTACTCTGGCCGGCGAACCTACGAGCAGTACTTC. The rearrangement links TRBV6-2 or TRBV6-3 to TRBJ2-7; D unclear. Per the germline V gene, CDR1 is MNHEY and CDR2 is SVGEGT. Trimming took 0 bases from V and 2 from J, leaving 11 bases between them. CDR3 length: 15 amino acids.

This clonotype is a singleton in its sample. The genes are TRBV3-1 and TRBJ2-5, with D hard to call. Germline CDR1 LGHDT, CDR2 YNNKEL (reference sequence). The CDR3 is 13 residues long. Trimming removed 4 bases at V and 6 bases at J, with 12 bases between. CDR3 loop: CASSPQDRQTQYF. The CDR3 nucleotides are TGTGCCAGCAGCCCCCAAGATCGACAGACCCAGTACTTC.

Here the CDR3 DNA reads TGTGCCAGCACCCTCGAGGGAATGGGTATCAGCACCGGGGAGCTGTTTTTT. As protein: CASTLEGMGISTGELFF. V is TRBV18 and J is TRBJ2-2, with D possibly being TRBD2 (5 bases). Germline CDR1 and CDR2: KGHSH and LQKENI. With 8 bases removed from V and 4 bases from J, the gap between germline ends came to 23 bases. CDR3 length: 17 residues.

The V and J genes are TRBV5-6 and TRBJ2-7; TRBD2 matches 8 bases. The CDR3 covers 16 residues. V was pared by 0 bases and J by 2 bases, with 7 bases of the junction left unmatched. Germline V gives CDR1 SGHDT, CDR2 YYEEEE. This CDR3 is CASSLVLGSGTYEQYF. The CDR3 coding sequence is TGTGCCAGCAGCTTGGTTCTGGGTAGCGGGACCTACGAGCAGTACTTC.

In this sample, this clonotype is medium-sized. This sequence joins TRBV27 and TRBJ2-7; 12 bases match TRBD2. The CDR3 sequence is 20 residues long. The germline gives CDR1 MNHEY, CDR2 SMNVEV (reference sequence). With 8 bases clipped from V and 0 bases from J, the junction kept 20 bases outside the gene matches. CDR3 protein: CASYGGLAGVEGLSSYEQYF. The CDR3 DNA reads TGTGCCAGCTACGGGGGACTAGCGGGTGTCGAGGGCCTTAGCTCCTACGAGCAGTACTTC.

This clonotype is termed medium-sized (0.01 to 0.1%). The CDR3 is CASNEGQGKGNQPQHF. The CDR3 nucleotides read TGTGCCAGCAACGAAGGACAGGGGAAGGGTAATCAGCCCCAGCATTTT. The chain employs TRBV6-1 and TRBJ1-5, with 9 bases that match TRBD1. Trimming cost V 7 bases and J 4 bases; bases outside gene matches: 11. Per the germline V gene, CDR1 is MNHNS and CDR2 is SASEGT. This CDR3 region has 16 residues.

This clonotype was seen a few times. The gene calls are TRBV6-5 and TRBJ2-3; D unresolved. V gave up 0 bases and J gave up 1 base, with 8 bases separating them. This CDR3 has 15 amino acids. The germline CDR1 and CDR2 sequences are MNHEY and SVGAGI. CDR3 residues: CASSYSGDGTDTQYF. In nucleotides, the CDR3 is TGTGCCAGCAGTTACTCTGGCGACGGCACAGATACGCAGTATTTT.

This clonotype has more than one count but fewer than ten. The J gene is TRBJ2-3, the V gene TRBV6-4; tentative D call: TRBD2 (6 bases). The germline V gene encodes CDR1 MRHNA and CDR2 SNTAGT. V was trimmed by 6 bases and J by 3 bases, leaving 10 bases between them. This CDR3 comprises 13 residues. The chain's CDR3 is CASSRDSTDTQYF. The CDR3 DNA sequence: TGTGCCAGCAGCCGGGACTCTACAGATACGCAGTATTTT.

The genes are TRBV12-3 or TRBV12-4 and TRBJ1-5; D not certain. The CDR3 length is 14 residues. V shed 6 bases and J shed 2 bases, with 11 bases lying between them. The DNA of the CDR3 is TGTGCCAGCAGCCTGACCTCAGGCAATCAGCCCCAGCATTTT. It encodes CASSLTSGNQPQHF.

Ten or more counts support this clonotype. The chain joins TRBV2 to TRBJ2-7; 10 bases are shared with TRBD2. CDR3 length: 15 amino acids. CDR1 and CDR2 from the germline V gene are SNHLY and FYNNEI. J gave up 3 bases and V 2 bases, and 4 bases lay outside the gene matches. The CDR3 protein is CASSESSGGVYEQYF. The CDR3 DNA follows: TGTGCCAGCAGTGAATCGAGCGGGGGGGTCTACGAGCAGTACTTC.

This clonotype appeared a few times. This rearrangement joins TRBV6-4 to TRBJ2-3, with 8 bases lining up with TRBD1. Per germline, CDR1 MRHNA and CDR2 SNTAGT. V was clipped by 5 bases and J by 1 base; unmatched bases: 5. This CDR3 is 15 amino acids long. The CDR3 reads CASSPTGAGTDTQYF. The DNA of the CDR3 is TGTGCCAGCAGTCCGACAGGGGCAGGCACAGATACGCAGTATTTT.

At least ten counts were recorded for this clonotype. V and J are TRBV29-1 and TRBJ2-1; 7 nucleotides line up with TRBD2. The germline gives CDR1 SQVTM, CDR2 ANQGSEA. Trimming removed 0 bases from V and 3 bases from J; junction bases left unmatched: 8. CDR3 length equals 16 residues. CDR3 bases: TGCAGCGTTGAAGATCATTGGGGGACTATCTACAATGAGCAGTTCTTC. Protein product: CSVEDHWGTIYNEQFF.

The gene calls are TRBV6-4 and TRBJ2-3, with 12 bases identical to TRBD2. The V and J ends lost 0 bases and 3 bases, in that order; junction bases with no gene match: 4. The CDR3 is 17 residues long. Germline V gene lookup returns CDR1 MRHNA and CDR2 SNTAGT. CDR3 in amino acids: CASSDSPTSGGTDTQYF. For the CDR3, the DNA is TGTGCCAGCAGTGACTCGCCCACTAGCGGGGGGACAGATACGCAGTATTTT.

The genes are TRBV18 and TRBJ2-7, with 8 bases that match TRBD2. V lost 4 bases, J lost 1 base, and 3 bases stayed unmatched. Germline loops: CDR1 KGHSH, CDR2 LQKENI. CDR3 size: 14 residues. The CDR3 DNA is TGTGCCAGCTCACTAGCGGGGTATTCCTACGAGCAGTACTTC. It translates to CASSLAGYSYEQYF.

This clonotype was found many times. The V gene is TRBV18, the J gene TRBJ1-1, with a tentative D call TRBD1 (6 bases). Trimming removed 2 bases at V and 0 bases at J, with 10 bases between. Germline V gives CDR1 KGHSH, CDR2 LQKENI. The CDR3 is made up of 15 amino acids. This CDR3 is CASSPNRQVNTEAFF. The CDR3 nucleotides read TGTGCCAGCTCACCAAACCGACAGGTGAACACTGAAGCTTTCTTT.